This TCR beta chain is from a study of T cells after yellow fever vaccination. The V gene lost 3 bases and the J gene lost 0 bases, with 6 bases spanning the gap. This CDR3 region has 12 residues. Per the germline V gene, CDR1 is GTSNPN and CDR2 is SVGIG (reference sequence). In TCRdb, the 5' RACE reads were re-called with MiXCR into one record per CDR3 protein. This sample has about 400,000 distinct CDR3 sequences; roughly 6.1% occur once, and the top ten carry over 14%. This rearrangement joins TRBV30 to TRBJ2-7; no clear D gene. Sequencing used PBMCs, obtained 5 days after the yellow fever booster vaccination. This TCR was sampled from a man under 40 who received the YFV17D yellow fever vaccine. CDR3 amino acids: CAWRRRSYEQYF. Written as DNA, the CDR3 is TGTGCCTGGAGACGTCGCTCCTACGAGCAGTACTTC.